The entry that follows covers one TCR beta chain sequence. This specimen belongs to a study of blood T cell repertoires in COVID-19. Sequenced by immunoSEQ multiplex PCR; TCRdb stores in-frame clones only, minus some. The sample has hundreds of thousands of clones, roughly 83% seen once. Germline CDR1 reads SGHNT; CDR2 reads YYREEE (reference sequence). The CDR3 has 13 residues. V lost 4 bases and J 2 bases, leaving 10 bases between the germline ends. The material sequenced was peripheral blood. This TCR came from a woman aged 70-85 years with active or convalescent COVID-19. The genes are TRBV5-4 and TRBJ2-7, with a tentative D call TRBD2 (7 bases). CDR3 loop: CASSPGGAYEQYF. DNA for the CDR3: TGTGCCAGCAGCCCGGGGGGCGCCTACGAGCAGTACTTC.